This T cell receptor beta chain was captured by sequencing in a study of radiation and T cells in renal cell carcinoma. Sample time point: blood 4 weeks post-SBRT, at nephrectomy. Treatment in this sample: 15 Gy SBRT to primary tumor, nephrectomy 4 weeks later. After SBRT, blood was collected at 2 and 4 weeks, plus baseline. Trimming removed 1 base from V and 7 bases from J, with 17 bases in between. The CDR3 runs 15 residues. The germline V gene has CDR1 SEHNR and CDR2 FQNEAQ (reference sequence). The study, taken as a whole, reports: Pretreatment tumor biopsies were lacking, so baseline clonotypes are unknown. In blood, top tumor clones expanded by 2 weeks, shrinking by 4.

Some clones are missing from TCRdb's copy, which holds only in-frame ones; the method was immunoSEQ multiplex PCR. This table holds tens of thousands of clones, over 80% found once. Of note for this clone: Its antigen is still unknown.

This clonotype was obtained from a woman aged 55-75 years with renal cell carcinoma. This chain joins TRBV7-9 and TRBJ2-7; unclear D gene. The sample consisted of blood, taken from a patient whose treatment included radiotherapy and nephrectomy. The CDR3 coding sequence is TGTGCCAGCAGCTTAGTAGGGCTCCTCGGTGGGGAGCAGTACTTC. It translates to CASSLVGLLGGEQYF.